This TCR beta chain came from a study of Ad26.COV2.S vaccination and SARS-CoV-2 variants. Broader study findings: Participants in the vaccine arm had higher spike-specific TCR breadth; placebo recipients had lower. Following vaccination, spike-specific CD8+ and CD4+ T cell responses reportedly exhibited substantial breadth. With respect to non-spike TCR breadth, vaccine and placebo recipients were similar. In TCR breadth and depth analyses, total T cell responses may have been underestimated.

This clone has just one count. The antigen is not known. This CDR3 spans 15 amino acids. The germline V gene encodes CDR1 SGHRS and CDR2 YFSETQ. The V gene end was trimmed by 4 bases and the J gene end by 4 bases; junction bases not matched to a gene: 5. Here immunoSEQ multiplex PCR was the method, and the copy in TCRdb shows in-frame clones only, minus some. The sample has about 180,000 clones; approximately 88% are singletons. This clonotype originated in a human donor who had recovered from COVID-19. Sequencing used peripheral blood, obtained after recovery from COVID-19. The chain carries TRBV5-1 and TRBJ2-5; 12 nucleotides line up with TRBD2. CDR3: CASSASGREGETQYF. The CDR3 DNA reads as TGCGCCAGCAGCGCTAGCGGGAGGGAGGGAGAGACCCAGTACTTC. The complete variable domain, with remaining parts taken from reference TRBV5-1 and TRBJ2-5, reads KAGVTQTPRYLIKTRGQQVTLSCSPISGHRSVSWYQQTPGQGLQFLFEYFSETQRNKGNFPGRFSGRQFSNSRSEMNVSTLELGDSALYLCASSASGREGETQYFGPGTRLLVL.